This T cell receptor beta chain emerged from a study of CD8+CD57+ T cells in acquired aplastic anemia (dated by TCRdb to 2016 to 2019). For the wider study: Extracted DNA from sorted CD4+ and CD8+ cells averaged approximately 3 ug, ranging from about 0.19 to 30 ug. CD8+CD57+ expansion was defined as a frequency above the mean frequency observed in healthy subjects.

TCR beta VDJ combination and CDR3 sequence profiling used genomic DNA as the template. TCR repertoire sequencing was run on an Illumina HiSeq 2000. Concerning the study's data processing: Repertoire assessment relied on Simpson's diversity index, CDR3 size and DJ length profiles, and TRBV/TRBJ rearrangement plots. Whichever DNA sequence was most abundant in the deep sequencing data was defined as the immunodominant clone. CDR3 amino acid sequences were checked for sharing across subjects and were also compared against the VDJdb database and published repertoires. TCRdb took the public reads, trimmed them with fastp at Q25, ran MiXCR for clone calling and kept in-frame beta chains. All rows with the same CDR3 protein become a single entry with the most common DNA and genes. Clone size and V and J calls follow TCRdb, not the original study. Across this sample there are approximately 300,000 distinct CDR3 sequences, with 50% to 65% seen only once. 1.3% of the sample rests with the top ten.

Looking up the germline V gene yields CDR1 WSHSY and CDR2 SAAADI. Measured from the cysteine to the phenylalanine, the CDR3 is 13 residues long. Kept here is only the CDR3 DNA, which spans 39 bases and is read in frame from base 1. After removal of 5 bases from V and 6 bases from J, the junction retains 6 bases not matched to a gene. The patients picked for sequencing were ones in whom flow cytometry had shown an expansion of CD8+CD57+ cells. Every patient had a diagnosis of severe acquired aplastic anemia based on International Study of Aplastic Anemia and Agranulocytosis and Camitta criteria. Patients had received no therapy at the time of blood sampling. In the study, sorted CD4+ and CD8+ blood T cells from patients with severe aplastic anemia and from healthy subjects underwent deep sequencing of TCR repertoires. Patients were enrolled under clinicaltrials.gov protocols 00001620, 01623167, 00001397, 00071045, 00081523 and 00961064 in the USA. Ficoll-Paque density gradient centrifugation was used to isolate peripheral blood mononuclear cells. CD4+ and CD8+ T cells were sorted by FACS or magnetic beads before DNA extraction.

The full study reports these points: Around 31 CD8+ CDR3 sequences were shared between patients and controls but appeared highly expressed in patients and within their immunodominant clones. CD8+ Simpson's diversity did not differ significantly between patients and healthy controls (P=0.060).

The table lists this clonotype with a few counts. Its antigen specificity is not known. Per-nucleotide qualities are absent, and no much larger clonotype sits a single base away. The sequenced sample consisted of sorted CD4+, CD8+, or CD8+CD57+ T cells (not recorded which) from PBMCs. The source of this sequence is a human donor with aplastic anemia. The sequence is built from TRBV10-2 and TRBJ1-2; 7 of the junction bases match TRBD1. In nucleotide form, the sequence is TGCGCCAGCAGTACGACAGGGTTGCATGGCTACACCTTC. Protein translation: CASSTTGLHGYTF.